These 9 T cell receptor beta chains share one sample of origin, sequenced in a study of cytotoxic CD8 clonotypes in ibrutinib-treated CLL. Measured with immunoSEQ multiplex PCR; TCRdb has only the in-frame clones, and not every one. The sample consists of approximately 13,000 clones, more than 60% of them appearing once. This specimen was PBMCs, taken before ibrutinib treatment. The receptors stem from a human donor with chronic lymphocytic leukemia.

The rearrangement uses TRBV11-2 and TRBJ2-5; D is perhaps TRBD1 (5 bases). CDR3 length: 13 amino acids. Trimming cost V 1 base and J 10 bases, with 13 bases left between them. CDR1 and CDR2 from the germline V gene are SGHAT and FQNNGV. CDR3 DNA sequence: TGTGCCAGCAGCTTAGGGGGCTCGCGTGACCAGTACTTC. This sequence encodes CASSLGGSRDQYF.

This chain uses TRBV5-1 with TRBJ2-3, with D possibly matching TRBD2 (5 bases). The CDR3 has 15 amino acids. V lost 4 bases and J 1 base, leaving 13 bases between the germline ends. Germline V gives CDR1 SGHRS, CDR2 YFSETQ. The CDR3 DNA reads TGCGCCAGCAGCCCGGGCGGGTGGGGCACAGATACGCAGTATTTT. Residues: CASSPGGWGTDTQYF.

The chain joins TRBV2 to TRBJ2-7, with no clear D. From germline, CDR1 is SNHLY and CDR2 FYNNEI. The germline V and J ends were trimmed by 6 bases and 3 bases, with 12 bases remaining between them. There are 13 residues in the CDR3. The DNA for the CDR3 is TGTGCCAGCAGACCGGACGAAGACTACGAGCAGTACTTC. Residues: CASRPDEDYEQYF.

The chain combines TRBV4-2 with TRBJ1-1; a weak D match, TRBD1 (5 bases). Trimming stripped 3 bases from V and 0 bases from J, with 17 bases between. The germline gives CDR1 LGHNA, CDR2 YNFKEQ. The CDR3 spans 17 residues. This CDR3 reads CASSQLTVNGMNTEAFF. CDR3 DNA sequence: TGTGCCAGCAGCCAGCTGACAGTTAACGGTATGAACACTGAAGCTTTCTTT.

The rearrangement uses TRBV5-5 and TRBJ2-1, with a weak D call TRBD1 (5 bases). V was clipped by 1 base and J by 12 bases, with 11 bases between them. The CDR3 spans 12 residues. Germline values: CDR1 SGHKS, CDR2 YYEKEE (reference sequence). The CDR3 region is CASSLWGLRQFF. The CDR3 bases are TGTGCCAGCAGCTTGTGGGGCCTTAGGCAGTTCTTC.

The V and J genes are TRBV7-8 and TRBJ1-4; 10 nucleotides match TRBD1. Germline V gene lookup returns CDR1 SGHVS and CDR2 FQNEAQ. The CDR3 contains 14 residues. V shed 7 bases and J 11 bases; nucleotides not matched to a gene: 10. CDR3 sequence: CASTPAGQGMKLFF. CDR3 coding DNA: TGTGCCAGCACCCCGGCGGGACAGGGGATGAAACTGTTTTTT.

The chain carries TRBV7-9 and TRBJ2-7; tentatively, D is TRBD1 (5 bases). The V gene lost 5 bases and the J gene lost 2 bases, with 13 bases spanning the gap. This CDR3 comprises 14 residues. Per germline, CDR1 SEHNR and CDR2 FQNEAQ (reference sequence). The CDR3 reads CASSRHDRPYEQYF. The CDR3 DNA follows: TGTGCCAGCAGCCGACACGACAGACCCTACGAGCAGTACTTC.

The CDR3 bases are TGTGCCAGCAGCGTAGGGCAGGGGGGCAATCAGCCCCAGCATTTT. Its translation is CASSVGQGGNQPQHF. V gene TRBV9 combines with J gene TRBJ1-5; 7 bases align to TRBD1. Looked up from germline, CDR1 is SGDLS and CDR2 is YYNGEE. V lost 0 bases, J lost 2 bases, and 2 bases stayed unmatched. This CDR3 has 15 amino acids.

In this sample, this clone turned up a few times. The chain links TRBV14 to TRBJ2-5, with D possibly being TRBD1 or TRBD2 (5 bases each). The CDR3 extends over 14 amino acids. Trimming stripped 5 bases from V and 5 bases from J, with 15 bases between. CDR1 and CDR2 (germline): SGHDN, FVKESK. CDR3 nucleotides: TGTGCCAGCAGCTGGGGGACCAGTAGGGAGACCCAGTACTTC. This translates into CASSWGTSRETQYF.